The 25 T cell receptor beta chains presented below share a single source sample, sequenced in a study of blood T cell repertoires in COVID-19. Profiled with immunoSEQ multiplex PCR; TCRdb holds only in-frame clones, not every one. Among 350,000 or so clones listed, over 75% were seen once. Sequenced material: peripheral blood. These receptors all stem from a woman aged 25 to 45 with COVID-19, enrolled during active disease.

This clone appeared many times. This sequence joins TRBV7-8 and TRBJ2-1; D gene uncertain. Per germline, CDR1 SGHVS and CDR2 FQNEAQ. V was cut by 0 bases and J by 4 bases, with 10 bases left in between. The CDR3 loop spans 15 amino acids. The CDR3 region has the DNA TGTGCCAGCAGCTTAGCCGTCGGTGGTTACAATGAGCAGTTCTTC. Protein sequence: CASSLAVGGYNEQFF.

V and J are TRBV28 and TRBJ1-2, with no clear D. The ends were cut back, 4 bases at V and 2 bases at J, with 14 bases in the middle. Germline-derived CDR1 and CDR2 are MDHEN and SYDVKM. The CDR3 covers 15 residues. The CDR3 DNA is TGTGCCAGCAGTTCAAACCCCACAGAGAACTATGGCTACACCTTC. It yields the protein CASSSNPTENYGYTF.

The V call is TRBV7-9, the J call TRBJ2-5, with 10 bases identical to TRBD2. The germline V gene encodes CDR1 SEHNR and CDR2 FQNEAQ (reference sequence). The CDR3 extends over 18 amino acids. V lost 5 bases, J lost 5 bases, and 17 bases stayed unmatched. This CDR3 reads CASSVGVGGLASPETQYF. CDR3 sequence (DNA): TGTGCCAGCAGCGTTGGTGTGGGGGGACTAGCGAGCCCGGAGACCCAGTACTTC.

The rearrangement links TRBV6-2 or TRBV6-3 to TRBJ1-2, with 9 bases fitting TRBD1. With V trimmed by 6 bases and J by 6 bases, 11 bases remained unmatched. The CDR3 is 15 residues long. Germline CDR1 and CDR2: MNHEY and SVGEGT. This CDR3 is CASSRPGTGLDGYTF. The DNA of the CDR3 is TGTGCCAGCAGCCGTCCCGGGACAGGGTTGGATGGCTACACCTTC.

The gene calls are TRBV6-5 and TRBJ1-5; 7 bases match TRBD1. Germline V gene sequence: CDR1 MNHEY, CDR2 SVGAGI. Trimming cost V 8 bases and J 6 bases; bases outside gene matches: 10. The CDR3 covers 14 residues. The CDR3 bases are TGTGCCAGCGGGATGACAGGGTTGGGTCAGCCCCAGCATTTT. Amino acid sequence: CASGMTGLGQPQHF.

The genes are TRBV10-2 and TRBJ2-7; 11 bases line up with TRBD2. The length of the CDR3 is 15 residues. The V segment lost 2 bases and the J segment 7 bases; nucleotides outside the gene matches: 7. Germline V gene data show CDR1 as WSHSY and CDR2 as SAAADI. The DNA of the CDR3 is TGCGCCAGCAGTGAGATTAGTCTAGCGGGAGGTGAGCAGTACTTC. Translated: CASSEISLAGGEQYF.

This chain joins TRBV7-2 and TRBJ2-1; 8 bases map to TRBD2. This CDR3 has 17 amino acids. After removal of 3 bases from V and 7 bases from J, the junction contained 14 bases not matched to a gene. Germline CDR1 and CDR2: SGHTA and FQGNSA. The CDR3 sequence is CASSLGGTLAVGNEQFF. In DNA, the CDR3 is TGTGCCAGCAGCTTGGGGGGGACACTAGCGGTGGGTAATGAGCAGTTCTTC.

V usage is TRBV11-3 and J usage is TRBJ2-2, with D perhaps TRBD2 (5 bases). The CDR3 has 15 amino acids. V lost 5 bases, J lost 4 bases, and 14 bases lay in between. The germline gives CDR1 SGHNT, CDR2 YENEEA. This CDR3 is CASSPSRGGTGELFF. The DNA of the CDR3 is TGTGCCAGCAGCCCCAGTCGGGGTGGCACCGGGGAGCTGTTTTTT. Combining the CDR3 with reference TRBV11-3 and TRBJ2-2 gives the whole variable domain EAGVVQSPRYKIIEKKQPVAFWCNPISGHNTLYWYLQNLGQGPELLIRYENEEAVDDSQLPKDRFSAERLKGVDSTLKIQPAELGDSAVYLCASSPSRGGTGELFFGEGSRLTVL.

The V and J genes are TRBV7-9 and TRBJ2-1, with D perhaps matching TRBD2 (6 bases). Germline V CDR1 and CDR2: SEHNR, FQNEAQ (reference sequence). The CDR3 extends over 13 amino acids. Trimming pared 6 bases from V and 5 bases from J, leaving 11 bases between. The CDR3 region is CASREGTDNEQFF. The CDR3 region has the DNA TGTGCCAGCAGGGAGGGGACGGACAATGAGCAGTTCTTC. The full variable domain, completed using reference TRBV7-9 and TRBJ2-1, is DTGVSQNPRHKITKRGQNVTFRCDPISEHNRLYWYRQTLGQGPEFLTYFQNEAQLEKSRLLSDRFSAERPKGSFSTLEIQRTEQGDSAMYLCASREGTDNEQFFGPGTRLTVL.

The chain uses TRBV27 and TRBJ2-7, with a weak D call TRBD1 (5 bases). CDR1 and CDR2 from the germline V gene are MNHEY and SMNVEV (reference sequence). V dropped 2 bases and J dropped 4 bases, with 12 bases sitting between them. This CDR3 region has 14 residues. The CDR3 sequence: CASSLGSGAYEQYF. As DNA, the CDR3 is TGTGCCAGCAGTTTAGGTTCTGGGGCTTACGAGCAGTACTTC.

This chain connects TRBV4-1 to TRBJ1-4; weak D call: TRBD1 (5 bases). The CDR3 covers 15 residues. V dropped 0 bases and J dropped 11 bases, with 16 bases sitting between them. CDR1 and CDR2 from the germline V gene are MGHRA and YSYEKL. CDR3 coding DNA: TGCGCCAGCAGCCAAGATCCGGGGGGGGTGGGCAAACTGTTTTTT. This codes for CASSQDPGGVGKLFF.

The rearrangement joins TRBV7-3 to TRBJ2-7, with TRBD1 matching 8 bases. Trimming at V came to 3 bases and at J to 0 bases, leaving 10 bases not matched to a gene. Germline V lookup: CDR1 SGHTA, CDR2 FQGTGA. CDR3 size: 17 residues. The CDR3, as DNA: TGTGCCAGCAGCTTTCCCCCACCGGGACAGGACTCCTACGAGCAGTACTTC. It translates to CASSFPPPGQDSYEQYF.

The chain combines TRBV5-6 with TRBJ2-5; 16 bases agree with TRBD2. This CDR3 contains 17 residues. V trimming: 4 bases; J trimming: 5 bases; junction bases outside the gene matches: 8. CDR1 and CDR2 from the germline V gene are SGHDT and YYEEEE. This chain's CDR3 is CASSLPGLAGGLETQYF. The CDR3 coding sequence is TGTGCCAGCAGCCTCCCGGGACTAGCGGGAGGGCTGGAGACCCAGTACTTC.

The chain is built from TRBV7-2 and TRBJ1-2; TRBD1 matches at 9 bases. The V and J ends lost 6 bases and 0 bases, in that order; junction bases with no gene match: 11. The CDR3 spans 17 residues. CDR1 and CDR2 (germline): SGHTA, FQGNSA. The DNA for the CDR3 is TGTGCCAGCAGGAACCCGGGACAGGGCCCTTCTAACTATGGCTACACCTTC. This gives the protein CASRNPGQGPSNYGYTF.

The V call is TRBV27, the J call TRBJ2-7; TRBD2 matches at 7 bases. V trimming: 8 bases; J trimming: 5 bases; junction bases outside the gene matches: 12. Germline V CDR1 and CDR2: MNHEY, SMNVEV (reference sequence). CDR3 length: 14 residues. The CDR3 DNA reads TGTGCCAGCCGCTTGGGGGGAGGGCCCAACGAGCAGTACTTC. Residues: CASRLGGGPNEQYF.

V gene TRBV5-1 combines with J gene TRBJ1-4; 7 nucleotides align to TRBD1. V lost 4 bases to trimming and J lost 0 bases; unmatched junction nucleotides: 6. The CDR3 contains 16 residues. Germline V gene lookup returns CDR1 SGHRS and CDR2 YFSETQ. The CDR3 here is CASSRTGQPTNEKLFF. CDR3 DNA: TGCGCCAGCAGCAGGACGGGACAGCCAACTAATGAAAAACTGTTTTTT.

The chain combines TRBV2 with TRBJ1-1; TRBD1 might be the D (6 bases). There are 14 residues in the CDR3. Germline CDR1 SNHLY, CDR2 FYNNEI. Trimming left V 8 bases short and J 3 bases short, with 16 bases between. The CDR3 bases are TGTGCCAGCGTACCGAGAACAGGGTACACTGAAGCTTTCTTT. Translating it yields CASVPRTGYTEAFF.

The gene calls are TRBV2 and TRBJ2-7; D is perhaps TRBD2 (6 bases). Trimming shortened V by 4 bases and J by 5 bases, and 6 bases separated the two germline ends. CDR3 length: 11 amino acids. Germline V CDR1 and CDR2: SNHLY, FYNNEI. The CDR3 bases are TGTGCCAGCAGTGGGGGGGACGAGCAGTACTTC. Protein sequence: CASSGGDEQYF.

The count of this clone is one. The V and J genes are TRBV29-1 and TRBJ1-1; D perhaps matches TRBD1 (6 bases). CDR1 and CDR2 from the germline V gene are SQVTM and ANQGSEA. V was pared by 5 bases and J by 0 bases, with 7 bases between. The CDR3 loop spans 12 amino acids. The DNA for the CDR3 is TGCAGCGTTAACAGGGTGAACACTGAAGCTTTCTTT. Translation: CSVNRVNTEAFF.

About this clone itself: This same CDR3 is encoded by further DNA sequences in the sample. The chain has TRBV6-5 and TRBJ2-2; no definite D call. Germline V lookup: CDR1 MNHEY, CDR2 SVGAGI. Trimming stripped 5 bases from V and 2 bases from J, with 6 bases between. The CDR3 length is 13 residues. The DNA of the CDR3 is TGTGCCAGCAGTCGAGGAAACACCGGGGAGCTGTTTTTT. It encodes CASSRGNTGELFF.

V usage is TRBV7-2 and J usage is TRBJ2-2, with 8 bases fitting TRBD1. The CDR3 has 16 amino acids. With V trimmed by 1 base and J by 6 bases, 7 bases remained unmatched. CDR1 is SGHTA and CDR2 is FQGNSA in the germline V gene. CDR3 residues: CASSLVGTGIPGELFF. CDR3 DNA: TGTGCCAGCAGCTTAGTTGGGACAGGTATCCCCGGGGAGCTGTTTTTT.

The gene calls are TRBV7-8 and TRBJ1-1, with D unclear. Germline V gene data show CDR1 as SGHVS and CDR2 as FQNEAQ. Trimming shortened V by 5 bases and J by 6 bases, and 19 bases separated the two germline ends. The CDR3 has 15 residues. The CDR3 spells CASSPTPQRIAEAFF. CDR3 DNA sequence: TGTGCCAGCAGCCCAACGCCTCAACGAATAGCTGAAGCTTTCTTT.

In its sample, this clone was seen a few times. V and J are TRBV2 and TRBJ1-1; D remains unclear. CDR3 length: 13 residues. Trimming cost V 2 bases and J 3 bases, with 7 bases left between them. Germline CDR1 reads SNHLY; CDR2 reads FYNNEI. CDR3 amino acids: CASSEINYTEAFF. CDR3 coding DNA: TGTGCCAGCAGTGAAATAAACTACACTGAAGCTTTCTTT.

In nucleotides, the CDR3 is TGTGCCACCAGCAGAGGAGGAATGAACACTGAAGCTTTCTTT. This translates into CATSRGGMNTEAFF. The chain couples TRBV15 to TRBJ1-1, with D unclear. The CDR3 length is 14 residues. With 1 base removed from V and 0 bases from J, the gap between germline ends came to 6 bases. CDR1 is LNHNV and CDR2 is YYDKDF in the germline V gene (reference sequence).

The V call is TRBV4-1, the J call TRBJ2-1; D remains ambiguous. V was trimmed by 4 bases and J by 0 bases, leaving 10 bases between them. Looked up from germline, CDR1 is MGHRA and CDR2 is YSYEKL. This CDR3 spans 15 amino acids. CDR3 coding DNA: TGCGCCAGCAGCCCTTACGGTAGCTCCTACAATGAGCAGTTCTTC. Encoded protein: CASSPYGSSYNEQFF.